The T cell receptor beta chain under discussion was sequenced for a study of T cell changes during pregnancy in multiple sclerosis. V gave up 6 bases and J gave up 6 bases; unmatched junction bases: 7. There are 14 residues in the CDR3. The germline V gene encodes CDR1 MDHEN and CDR2 SYDVKM. Method: immunoSEQ multiplex PCR; TCRdb's copy keeps in-frame clones and lacks some. The sample yields 70,000 to 95,000 clones, about 92% seen once. The sequencing here drew on peripheral blood, taken in the second trimester of pregnancy. The chain uses TRBV28 and TRBJ1-4, with 7 nucleotides matching TRBD1. This sequence originates from a female donor in good health, enrolled as a control in a pregnancy study. The chain's CDR3 is CASSPTGDHEKLFF. DNA of the CDR3: TGTGCCAGCAGCCCTACAGGGGACCATGAAAAACTGTTTTTT.